These 2 T cell receptor beta chains share one sample of origin, sequenced in a study of tumor-infiltrating lymphocytes in localized non-small cell lung cancer. Assay: immunoSEQ multiplex PCR; the TCRdb copy retains only in-frame clones and omits some. The sample lists about 8,900 clones, 68% occurring once. Sequencing was carried out using uninvolved lung tissue not adjacent to the tumor. These receptors were taken from a human donor with non-small cell lung cancer.

This chain connects TRBV7-2 to TRBJ2-3; maybe TRBD1 (5 bases). The CDR3 extends over 13 amino acids. Germline V gene sequence: CDR1 SGHTA, CDR2 FQGNSA. V was pared by 3 bases and J by 4 bases, with 8 bases between. The CDR3: CASSLQGADTQYF. The CDR3 DNA sequence: TGTGCCAGCAGCTTGCAGGGCGCAGATACGCAGTATTTT.

This clone has only a few counts. The CDR3 bases are TGCGCCAGCAGCCGTGGAGATACGCAGTATTTT. It yields the protein CASSRGDTQYF. The chain uses TRBV4-1 and TRBJ2-3; unclear D gene. V shed 4 bases and J shed 5 bases, with 4 bases lying between them. This CDR3 spans 11 amino acids. From germline, CDR1 is MGHRA and CDR2 YSYEKL.